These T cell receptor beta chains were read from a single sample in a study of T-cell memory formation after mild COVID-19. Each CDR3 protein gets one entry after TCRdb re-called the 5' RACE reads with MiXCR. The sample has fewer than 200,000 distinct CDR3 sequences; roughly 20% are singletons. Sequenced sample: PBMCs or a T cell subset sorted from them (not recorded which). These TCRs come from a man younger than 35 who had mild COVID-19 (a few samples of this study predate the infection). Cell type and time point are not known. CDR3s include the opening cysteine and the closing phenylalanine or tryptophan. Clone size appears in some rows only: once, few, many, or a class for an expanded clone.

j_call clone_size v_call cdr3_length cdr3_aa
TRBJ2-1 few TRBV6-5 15 CASSYAQGVYNEQFF
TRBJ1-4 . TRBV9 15 CASSPRGAPGEKLFF
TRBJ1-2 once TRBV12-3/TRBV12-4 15 CASSPGQGLFYGYTF
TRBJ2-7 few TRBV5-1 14 CASSPGTGTYEQYF
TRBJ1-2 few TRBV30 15 CAWSYGTGNVYGYTF
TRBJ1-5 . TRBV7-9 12 CASSLGSQPQHF
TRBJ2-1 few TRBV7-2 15 CASSPHQGAVAAQFF
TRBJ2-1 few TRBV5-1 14 CASSLARADNEQFF
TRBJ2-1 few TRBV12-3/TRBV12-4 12 CASSLVQGGQFF
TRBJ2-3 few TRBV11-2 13 CASSLTMGDTQYF
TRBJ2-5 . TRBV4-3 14 CASSQDFSQETQYF
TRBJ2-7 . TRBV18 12 CASSPYTGEQYF
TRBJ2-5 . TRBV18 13 CASSPPGKETQYF
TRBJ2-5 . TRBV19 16 CASSQIPGQRQETQYF
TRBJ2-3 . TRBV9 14 CASSVAPTTDTQYF
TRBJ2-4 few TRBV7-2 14 CASSPSSGDGIQYF
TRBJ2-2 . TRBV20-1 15 CSAHRDGTNTGELFF
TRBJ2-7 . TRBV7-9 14 CASSIGQWDYEQYF
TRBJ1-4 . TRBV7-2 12 CASGRYNEKLFF
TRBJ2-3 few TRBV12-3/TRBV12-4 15 CASSFFAGSTDTQYF
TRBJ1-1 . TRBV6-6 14 CASRFVASGTEAFF
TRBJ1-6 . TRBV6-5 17 CASRPGAGTGGFSPLHF
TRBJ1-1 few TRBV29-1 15 CSVFRDGSLNTEAFF
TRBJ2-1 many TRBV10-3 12 CAARTGNNEQFF
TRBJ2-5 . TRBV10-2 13 CASIEDNQETQYF
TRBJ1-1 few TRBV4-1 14 CASRSVGGKTEAFF
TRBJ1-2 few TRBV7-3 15 CASSLRAGGDYGYTF
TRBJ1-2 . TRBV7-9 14 CASSSPRGPYGYTF
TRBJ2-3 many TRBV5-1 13 CASSLKGTDTQYF
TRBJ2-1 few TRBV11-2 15 CASSLEGGKRNEQFF
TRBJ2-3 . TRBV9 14 CASSLDTTTDTQYF
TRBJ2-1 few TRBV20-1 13 CSARSSGNNEQFF
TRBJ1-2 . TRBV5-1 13 CASSIDSYYGYTF
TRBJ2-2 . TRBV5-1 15 CASSFTRPNTGELFF
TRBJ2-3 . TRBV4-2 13 CASSQVRGDTQYF
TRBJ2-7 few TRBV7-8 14 CASSPRVRNYEQYF
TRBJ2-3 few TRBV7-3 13 CASRSGGTDTQYF
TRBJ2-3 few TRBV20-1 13 CSAKWGSTDTQYF
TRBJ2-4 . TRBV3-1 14 CASSARDKQNIQYF
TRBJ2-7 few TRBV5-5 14 CASSQWTDSYEQYF
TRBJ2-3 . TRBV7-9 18 CASSLGSFGQGRTDTQYF
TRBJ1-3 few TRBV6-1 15 CASSTQPTSGNTIYF
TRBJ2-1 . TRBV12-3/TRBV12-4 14 CASSLTGGASEQFF
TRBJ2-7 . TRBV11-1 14 CASSLSTKTFEQYF
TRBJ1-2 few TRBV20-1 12 CSAGRGDYGYTF
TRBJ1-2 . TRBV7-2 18 CASSLAGQGGRVNYGYTF
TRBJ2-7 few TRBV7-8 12 CASSPNVYEQYF
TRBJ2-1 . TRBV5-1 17 CASSSGTSGGLYNEQFF
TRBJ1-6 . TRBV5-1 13 CASSLAWDSPLHF